This record concerns one T cell receptor beta chain sequence. Clones were sequenced by immunoSEQ multiplex PCR, and TCRdb holds only the in-frame ones, with some missing. Found here are roughly 51,000 clones, roughly 85% of them singletons; the top ten hold about 2.5%. The sample originates from a study of a mutant IDH1 vaccine in newly diagnosed glioma. Study overall: Patients under treatment included about 62% males and approximately 38% females and had a mean age of around 40 years. Patients previously underwent radiotherapy, temozolomide, or both, and most underwent both.

As to time point: baseline, week 1 (first vaccination visit). Specified treatment: pre-vaccination baseline after standard-of-care therapy. CDR3 length: 15 amino acids. V lost 5 bases and J lost 2; bases outside the gene matches: 6. Germline loops: CDR1 SEHNR, CDR2 FQNEAQ (reference sequence). The sequenced sample was PBMCs, obtained from a glioma patient treated with radiotherapy, temozolomide or both. The genes are TRBV7-9 and TRBJ1-5; TRBD1 matches at 7 bases. The TCR originated in a middle-aged man with glioma. CDR3 coding DNA: TGTGCCAGCAGCCAGTCGACAGGGCGCAATCAGCCCCAGCATTTT. It codes for CASSQSTGRNQPQHF.